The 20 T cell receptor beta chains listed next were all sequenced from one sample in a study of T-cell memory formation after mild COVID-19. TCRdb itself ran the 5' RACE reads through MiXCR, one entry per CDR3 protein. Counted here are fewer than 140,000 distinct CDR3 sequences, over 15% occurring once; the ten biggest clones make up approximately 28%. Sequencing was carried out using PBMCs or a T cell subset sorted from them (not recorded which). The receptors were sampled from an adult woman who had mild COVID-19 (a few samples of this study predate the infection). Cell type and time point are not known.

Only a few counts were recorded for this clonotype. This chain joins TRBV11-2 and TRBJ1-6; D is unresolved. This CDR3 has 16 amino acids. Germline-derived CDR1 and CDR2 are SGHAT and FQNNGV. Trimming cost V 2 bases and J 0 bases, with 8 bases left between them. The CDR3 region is CASSLWGCSYNSPLHF. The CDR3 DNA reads TGTGCCAGCAGCTTATGGGGTTGCTCCTATAATTCACCCCTCCACTTT.

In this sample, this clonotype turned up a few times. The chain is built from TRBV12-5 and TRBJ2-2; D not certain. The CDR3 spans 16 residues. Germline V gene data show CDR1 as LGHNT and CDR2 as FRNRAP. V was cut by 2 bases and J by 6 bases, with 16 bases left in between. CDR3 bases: TGTGCTAGTGGTTTGTACGCCGGTAGAGCTGCCGGGGAGCTGTTTTTT. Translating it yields CASGLYAGRAAGELFF. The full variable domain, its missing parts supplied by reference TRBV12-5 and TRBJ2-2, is DARVTQTPRHKVTEMGQEVTMRCQPILGHNTVFWYRQTMMQGLELLAYFRNRAPLDDSGMPKDRFSAEMPDATLATLKIQPSEPRDSAVYFCASGLYAGRAAGELFFGEGSRLTVL.

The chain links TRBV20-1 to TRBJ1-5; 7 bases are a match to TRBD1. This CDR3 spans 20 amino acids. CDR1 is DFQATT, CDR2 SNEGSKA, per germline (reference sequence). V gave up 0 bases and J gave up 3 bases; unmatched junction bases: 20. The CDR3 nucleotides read TGCAGTGCTAGAGATCTAGAACCACCGATAACTGACAGGGACAATCAGCCCCAGCATTTT. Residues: CSARDLEPPITDRDNQPQHF.

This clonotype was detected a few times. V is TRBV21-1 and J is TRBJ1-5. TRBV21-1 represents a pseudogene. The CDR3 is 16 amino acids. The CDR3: CASSKALLGLNQPQHF. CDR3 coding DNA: TGTGCCAGCAGCAAAGCGCTTTTGGGGTTAAATCAGCCCCAGCATTTT.

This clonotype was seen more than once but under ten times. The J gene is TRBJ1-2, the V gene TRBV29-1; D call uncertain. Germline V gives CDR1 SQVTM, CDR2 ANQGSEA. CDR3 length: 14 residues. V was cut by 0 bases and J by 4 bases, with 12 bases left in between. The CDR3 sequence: CSVEDLALSYGYTF. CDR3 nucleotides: TGCAGCGTTGAAGATCTCGCCTTGAGCTATGGCTACACCTTC.

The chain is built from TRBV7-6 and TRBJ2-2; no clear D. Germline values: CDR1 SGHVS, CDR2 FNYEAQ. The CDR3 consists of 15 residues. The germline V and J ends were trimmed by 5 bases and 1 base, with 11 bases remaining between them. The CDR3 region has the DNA TGTGCCAGCAGCCCCCGATCGGGGAACACCGGGGAGCTGTTTTTT. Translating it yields CASSPRSGNTGELFF.

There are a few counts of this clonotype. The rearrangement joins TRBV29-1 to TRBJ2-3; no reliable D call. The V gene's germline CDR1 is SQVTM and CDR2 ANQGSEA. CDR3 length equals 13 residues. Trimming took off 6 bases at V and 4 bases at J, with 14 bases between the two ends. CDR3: CSVFPEFSDTQYF. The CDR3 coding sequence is TGCAGCGTCTTTCCTGAATTTTCAGATACGCAGTATTTT.

CDR3 nucleotide sequence: TGTGCCTGGAGTGTTGGGGCCCGCGGTTCGGCGCCCCAGCATTTT. This translates into CAWSVGARGSAPQHF. The V call is TRBV30, the J call TRBJ1-5; tentatively, D is TRBD1 (5 bases). This CDR3 has 15 residues. The V end was cut by 0 bases, the J end by 9 bases, with 18 bases between. In germline, CDR1 is GTSNPN, CDR2 SVGIG (reference sequence).

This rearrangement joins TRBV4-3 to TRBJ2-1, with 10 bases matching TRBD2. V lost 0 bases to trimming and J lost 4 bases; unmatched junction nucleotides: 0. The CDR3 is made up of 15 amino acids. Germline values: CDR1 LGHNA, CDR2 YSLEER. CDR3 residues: CASSQELAGYNEQFF. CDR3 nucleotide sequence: TGCGCCAGCAGCCAAGAACTAGCGGGGTACAATGAGCAGTTCTTC.

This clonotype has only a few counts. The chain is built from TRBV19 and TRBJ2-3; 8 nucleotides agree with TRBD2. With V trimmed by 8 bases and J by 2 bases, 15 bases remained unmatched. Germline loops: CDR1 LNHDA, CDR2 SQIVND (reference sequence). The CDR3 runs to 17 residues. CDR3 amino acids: CASETSGERIYTDTQYF. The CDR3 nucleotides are TGTGCCAGTGAAACTAGCGGAGAGAGGATTTACACAGATACGCAGTATTTT.

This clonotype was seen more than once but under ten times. In DNA form, the CDR3 reads TGTGCCAGCAGTGACACGACCGGGACAGGGCTCACCGGGGAGCTGTTTTTT. Amino acids: CASSDTTGTGLTGELFF. The genes are TRBV12-3 or TRBV12-4 and TRBJ2-2; 9 nucleotides agree with TRBD1. J was trimmed by 4 bases and V by 5 bases; bases with no gene match: 11. CDR3 length: 17 amino acids.

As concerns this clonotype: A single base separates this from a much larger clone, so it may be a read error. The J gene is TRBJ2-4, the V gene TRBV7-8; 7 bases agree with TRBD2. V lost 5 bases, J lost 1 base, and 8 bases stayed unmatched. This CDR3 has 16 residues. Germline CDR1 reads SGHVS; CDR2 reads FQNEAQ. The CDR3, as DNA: TGTGCCAGCAGCCGGGGGGTGCGGGAGGCCAAAAACATTCAGTACTTC. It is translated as CASSRGVREAKNIQYF.

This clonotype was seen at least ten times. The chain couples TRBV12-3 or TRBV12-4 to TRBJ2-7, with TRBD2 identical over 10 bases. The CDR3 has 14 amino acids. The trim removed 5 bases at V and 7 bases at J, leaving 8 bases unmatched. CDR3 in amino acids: CASSPLAGAGEQYF. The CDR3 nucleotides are TGTGCCAGCAGTCCGCTAGCGGGAGCTGGGGAGCAGTACTTC.

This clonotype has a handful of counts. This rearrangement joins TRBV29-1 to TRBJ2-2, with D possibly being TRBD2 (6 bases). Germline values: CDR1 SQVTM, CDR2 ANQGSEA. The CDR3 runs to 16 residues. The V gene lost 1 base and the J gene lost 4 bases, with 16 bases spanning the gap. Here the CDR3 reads CSVEVQVIGGTGELFF. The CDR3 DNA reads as TGCAGCGTTGAAGTCCAGGTCATCGGGGGCACCGGGGAGCTGTTTTTT.

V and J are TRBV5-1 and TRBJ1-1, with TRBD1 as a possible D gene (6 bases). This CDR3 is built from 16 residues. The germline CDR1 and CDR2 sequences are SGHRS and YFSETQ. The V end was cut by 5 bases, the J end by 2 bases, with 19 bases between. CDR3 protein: CASRHATTGRNTEAFF. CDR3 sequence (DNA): TGCGCCAGCAGACACGCTACTACAGGGAGAAACACTGAAGCTTTCTTT.

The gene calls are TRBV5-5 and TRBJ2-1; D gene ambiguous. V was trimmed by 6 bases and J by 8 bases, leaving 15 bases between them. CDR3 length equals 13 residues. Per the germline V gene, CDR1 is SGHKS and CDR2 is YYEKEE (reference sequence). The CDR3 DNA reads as TGTGCCAGCATCTGGCCCGGTAAGGATGAGCAGTTCTTC. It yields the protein CASIWPGKDEQFF. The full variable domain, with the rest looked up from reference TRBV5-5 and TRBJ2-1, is DAGVTQSPTHLIKTRGQQVTLRCSPISGHKSVSWYQQVLGQGPQFIFQYYEKEERGRGNFPDRFSARQFPNYSSELNVNALLLGDSALYLCASIWPGKDEQFFGPGTRLTVL.

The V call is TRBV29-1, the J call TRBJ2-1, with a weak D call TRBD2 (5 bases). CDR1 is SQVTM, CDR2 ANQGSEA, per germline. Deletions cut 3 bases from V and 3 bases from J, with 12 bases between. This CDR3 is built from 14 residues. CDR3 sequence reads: CSVEGARVYNEQFF. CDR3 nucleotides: TGCAGCGTTGAGGGCGCGAGGGTCTACAATGAGCAGTTCTTC.

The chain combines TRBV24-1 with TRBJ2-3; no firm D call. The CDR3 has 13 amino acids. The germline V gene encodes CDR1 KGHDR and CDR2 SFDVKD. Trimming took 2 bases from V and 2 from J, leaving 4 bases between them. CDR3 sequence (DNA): TGTGCCACCAGTGATTCCGTCACAGATACGCAGTATTTT. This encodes CATSDSVTDTQYF.

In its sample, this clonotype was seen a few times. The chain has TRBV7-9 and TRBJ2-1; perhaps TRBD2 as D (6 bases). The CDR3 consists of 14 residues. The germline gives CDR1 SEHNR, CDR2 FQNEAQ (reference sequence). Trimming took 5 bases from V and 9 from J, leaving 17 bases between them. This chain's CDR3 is CASSPSVLATEQFF. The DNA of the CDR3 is TGTGCCAGCAGCCCGAGCGTACTAGCTACTGAGCAGTTCTTC.

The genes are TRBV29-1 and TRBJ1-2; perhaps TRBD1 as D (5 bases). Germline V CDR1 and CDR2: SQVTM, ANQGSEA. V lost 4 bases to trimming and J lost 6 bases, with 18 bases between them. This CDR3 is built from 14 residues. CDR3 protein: CSVAPGTVYHGYTF. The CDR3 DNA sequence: TGCAGCGTTGCACCCGGGACTGTCTACCATGGCTACACCTTC.